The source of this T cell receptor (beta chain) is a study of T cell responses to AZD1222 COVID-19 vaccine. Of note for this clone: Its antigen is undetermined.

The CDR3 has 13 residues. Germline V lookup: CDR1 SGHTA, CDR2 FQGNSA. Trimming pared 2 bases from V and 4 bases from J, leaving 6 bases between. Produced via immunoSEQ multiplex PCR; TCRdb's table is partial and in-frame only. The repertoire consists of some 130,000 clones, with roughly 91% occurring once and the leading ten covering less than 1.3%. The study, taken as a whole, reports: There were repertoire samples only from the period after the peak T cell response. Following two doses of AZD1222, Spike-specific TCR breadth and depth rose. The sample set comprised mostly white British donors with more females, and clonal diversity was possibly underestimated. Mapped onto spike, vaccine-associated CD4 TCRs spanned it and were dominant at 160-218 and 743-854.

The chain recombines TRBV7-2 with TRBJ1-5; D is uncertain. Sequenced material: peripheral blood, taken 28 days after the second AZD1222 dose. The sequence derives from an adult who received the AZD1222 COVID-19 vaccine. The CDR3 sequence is CASSLFGNQPQHF. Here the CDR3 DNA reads TGTGCCAGCAGCTTATTTGGGAATCAGCCCCAGCATTTT.